A selection of T cell receptor beta chains follows, all from one sample in a study of T cell responses to AZD1222 COVID-19 vaccine. This table comes from immunoSEQ multiplex PCR, and its TCRdb copy is limited to in-frame clones, with some not included. The sample yields approximately 130,000 clones, roughly 93% seen once. The specimen comprised peripheral blood, sampled on day 0 of AZD1222 vaccination. Receptors were obtained from an adult in good health. Each CDR3 is given with its conserved first and last residue. Fields, in order: clone size, CDR3 length, V gene, D gene, J gene, CDR3 protein, CDR3 DNA. The D gene is left open where the match is weak. Expanded clones are given a class, and other clones once, few, many or no size at all.

abundance: -; len: 14; v_gene: TRBV19; d_gene: -; j_gene: TRBJ1-2; CDR3aa: CASTPLGENYGYTF; CDR3nt: TGTGCCAGTACCCCCCTGGGGGAGAACTATGGCTACACCTTC
abundance: -; len: 16; v_gene: TRBV4-1; d_gene: -; j_gene: TRBJ2-6; CDR3aa: CASSQSRNSGANVLTF; CDR3nt: TGCGCCAGCAGCCAAAGCCGGAACTCTGGGGCCAACGTCCTGACTTTC
abundance: -; len: 14; v_gene: TRBV19; d_gene: TRBD1; j_gene: TRBJ1-1; CDR3aa: CASRPGQAETEAFF; CDR3nt: TGTGCCAGTAGACCGGGACAGGCTGAGACTGAAGCTTTCTTT
abundance: -; len: 15; v_gene: TRBV7-9; d_gene: -; j_gene: TRBJ2-2; CDR3aa: CASTLGPTNTGELFF; CDR3nt: TGTGCCAGCACCTTAGGACCAACGAACACCGGGGAGCTGTTTTTT
abundance: -; len: 15; v_gene: TRBV19; d_gene: -; j_gene: TRBJ1-1; CDR3aa: CASSASGNPQAEAFF; CDR3nt: TGTGCCAGTAGTGCGTCCGGGAACCCGCAAGCTGAAGCTTTCTTT
abundance: -; len: 14; v_gene: TRBV30; d_gene: -; j_gene: TRBJ2-7; CDR3aa: CAWTLRGRQAEQYF; CDR3nt: TGTGCCTGGACCCTACGGGGGAGGCAGGCAGAGCAGTACTTC
abundance: -; len: 16; v_gene: TRBV15; d_gene: TRBD1; j_gene: TRBJ1-5; CDR3aa: CATSGDRGMSNQPQHF; CDR3nt: TGTGCCACCAGCGGGGACAGGGGAATGAGCAATCAGCCCCAGCATTTT
abundance: -; len: 16; v_gene: TRBV7-2; d_gene: -; j_gene: TRBJ1-4; CDR3aa: CASSPRDGDSNEKLFF; CDR3nt: TGTGCCAGCAGCCCCCGGGACGGAGATTCAAATGAAAAACTGTTTTTT
abundance: few; len: 14; v_gene: TRBV30; d_gene: -; j_gene: TRBJ1-2; CDR3aa: CAWSEGGANYGYTF; CDR3nt: TGTGCCTGGAGCGAAGGCGGGGCTAACTATGGCTACACCTTC
abundance: -; len: 14; v_gene: TRBV7-9; d_gene: -; j_gene: TRBJ1-5; CDR3aa: CASSLGVGNQPQHF; CDR3nt: TGTGCCAGCAGCTTAGGGGTCGGCAATCAGCCCCAGCATTTT
abundance: -; len: 16; v_gene: TRBV4-1; d_gene: TRBD2; j_gene: TRBJ2-3; CDR3aa: CASSQPTSGSRDTQYF; CDR3nt: TGCGCCAGCAGCCAACCTACTAGCGGGAGTAGAGATACGCAGTATTTT
abundance: -; len: 13; v_gene: TRBV7-2; d_gene: -; j_gene: TRBJ1-1; CDR3aa: CASSLQGYTEAFF; CDR3nt: TGTGCCAGCAGCTTACAGGGGTACACTGAAGCTTTCTTT
abundance: -; len: 15; v_gene: TRBV5-1; d_gene: -; j_gene: TRBJ1-4; CDR3aa: CASRPGRSTNEKLFF; CDR3nt: TGCGCCAGCAGACCCGGACGCTCAACTAATGAAAAACTGTTTTTT
abundance: -; len: 16; v_gene: TRBV28; d_gene: TRBD1; j_gene: TRBJ2-5; CDR3aa: CASSFRWTGVAETQYF; CDR3nt: TGTGCCAGCAGTTTTAGATGGACAGGGGTGGCGGAGACCCAGTACTTC
abundance: -; len: 18; v_gene: TRBV15; d_gene: TRBD2; j_gene: TRBJ2-7; CDR3aa: CATSRDPRLAGGTYEQYF; CDR3nt: TGTGCCACCAGCAGAGATCCGAGACTAGCGGGAGGGACCTACGAGCAGTACTTC
abundance: -; len: 15; v_gene: TRBV5-1; d_gene: -; j_gene: TRBJ2-5; CDR3aa: CASSLAVRRLGTQYF; CDR3nt: TGCGCCAGCAGCTTGGCCGTGCGGCGCCTTGGGACCCAGTACTTC
abundance: -; len: 15; v_gene: TRBV19; d_gene: -; j_gene: TRBJ2-1; CDR3aa: CASSTSPQTYNEQFF; CDR3nt: TGTGCCAGTAGTACCAGTCCCCAGACCTACAATGAGCAGTTCTTC
abundance: -; len: 18; v_gene: TRBV7-3; d_gene: TRBD1; j_gene: TRBJ1-4; CDR3aa: CASSPRDRGVATNEKLFF; CDR3nt: TGTGCCAGCAGCCCCCGGGACAGGGGGGTTGCAACTAATGAAAAACTGTTTTTT
abundance: -; len: 15; v_gene: TRBV19; d_gene: TRBD1; j_gene: TRBJ1-1; CDR3aa: CASSSGTGTGGRAFF; CDR3nt: TGTGCCAGTAGTTCCGGAACCGGGACAGGGGGCCGAGCTTTCTTT
abundance: -; len: 12; v_gene: TRBV12-3/TRBV12-4; d_gene: TRBD2; j_gene: TRBJ2-7; CDR3aa: CASSFPGGEQYF; CDR3nt: TGTGCCAGCAGTTTCCCGGGAGGAGAGCAGTACTTC
abundance: -; len: 14; v_gene: TRBV6-2/TRBV6-3; d_gene: -; j_gene: TRBJ1-3; CDR3aa: CASSIERRGNTIYF; CDR3nt: TGTGCCAGCAGCATCGAGAGGAGAGGAAACACCATATATTTT
abundance: -; len: 13; v_gene: TRBV12-3/TRBV12-4; d_gene: -; j_gene: TRBJ1-4; CDR3aa: CASSQGTYEKLFF; CDR3nt: TGTGCCAGCAGCCAGGGGACGTATGAAAAACTGTTTTTT
abundance: -; len: 14; v_gene: TRBV19; d_gene: -; j_gene: TRBJ2-1; CDR3aa: CASSIGQKVNEQFF; CDR3nt: TGTGCCAGTAGTATAGGCCAGAAGGTCAATGAGCAGTTCTTC
abundance: -; len: 13; v_gene: TRBV2; d_gene: -; j_gene: TRBJ2-7; CDR3aa: CASSTSPAYEQYF; CDR3nt: -
abundance: -; len: 14; v_gene: TRBV20-1; d_gene: TRBD2; j_gene: TRBJ2-3; CDR3aa: CSASSGISTDTQYF; CDR3nt: TGCAGTGCTAGTAGCGGGATTAGCACAGATACGCAGTATTTT
abundance: -; len: 16; v_gene: TRBV18; d_gene: -; j_gene: TRBJ1-3; CDR3aa: CASSPPEGSGGNTIYF; CDR3nt: TGTGCCAGCTCACCACCGGAGGGAAGCGGTGGAAACACCATATATTTT
abundance: once; len: 13; v_gene: TRBV7-9; d_gene: -; j_gene: TRBJ1-2; CDR3aa: CASSLVRQASIPF; CDR3nt: TGTGCCAGCAGCTTAGTCCGGCAGGCCTCGATCCCCTTC
abundance: -; len: 16; v_gene: TRBV21-1; d_gene: -; j_gene: TRBJ2-5; CDR3aa: CASSKVTGIDGETQYF; CDR3nt: TGTGCCAGCAGCAAAGTTACGGGGATAGATGGGGAGACCCAGTACTTC
abundance: -; len: 16; v_gene: TRBV10-3; d_gene: TRBD1; j_gene: TRBJ1-2; CDR3aa: CAATGQGTLPNYGYTF; CDR3nt: TGTGCCGCGACCGGACAGGGGACCCTACCTAACTATGGCTACACCTTC
abundance: -; len: 16; v_gene: TRBV9; d_gene: TRBD1; j_gene: TRBJ2-2; CDR3aa: CASSTRTGGTPGELFF; CDR3nt: TGTGCCAGCAGTACAAGGACAGGGGGAACCCCCGGGGAGCTGTTTTTT
abundance: -; len: 18; v_gene: TRBV19; d_gene: TRBD2; j_gene: TRBJ2-3; CDR3aa: CASSIGSGSRTYTDTQYF; CDR3nt: TGTGCCAGTAGTATTGGTAGCGGGAGTCGGACCTACACAGATACGCAGTATTTT
abundance: -; len: 16; v_gene: TRBV5-1; d_gene: TRBD2; j_gene: TRBJ2-1; CDR3aa: CASSLSGGSPYNEQFF; CDR3nt: TGCGCCAGCAGCTTGAGCGGCGGGAGCCCCTACAATGAGCAGTTCTTC
abundance: -; len: 14; v_gene: TRBV27; d_gene: -; j_gene: TRBJ2-1; CDR3aa: CASRGLAGINEQFF; CDR3nt: TGTGCCAGCCGGGGACTGGCGGGGATAAATGAGCAGTTCTTC
abundance: -; len: 18; v_gene: TRBV5-4; d_gene: TRBD2; j_gene: TRBJ2-3; CDR3aa: CASSLKLGTSGLVDTQYF; CDR3nt: TGTGCCAGCAGCTTGAAGTTGGGGACTAGCGGGTTGGTAGATACGCAGTATTTT
abundance: -; len: 14; v_gene: TRBV28; d_gene: TRBD1; j_gene: TRBJ1-1; CDR3aa: CATWDRIANTEAFF; CDR3nt: TGTGCCACCTGGGACAGAATCGCGAACACTGAAGCTTTCTTT
abundance: few; len: 13; v_gene: TRBV6-4; d_gene: TRBD2; j_gene: TRBJ2-3; CDR3aa: CASSTSGTDTQYF; CDR3nt: TGTGCCAGCAGTACTAGCGGCACAGATACGCAGTATTTT
abundance: -; len: 19; v_gene: TRBV29-1; d_gene: TRBD2; j_gene: TRBJ2-3; CDR3aa: CSVVSEDWGGPLFGDTQYF; CDR3nt: TGCAGCGTTGTCAGTGAAGATTGGGGAGGGCCCTTGTTCGGGGATACGCAGTATTTT
abundance: -; len: 13; v_gene: TRBV28; d_gene: -; j_gene: TRBJ2-7; CDR3aa: CASSLPSSYEQYF; CDR3nt: TGTGCCAGCAGTTTGCCCAGCTCCTACGAGCAGTACTTC
abundance: -; len: 18; v_gene: TRBV5-6; d_gene: TRBD2; j_gene: TRBJ2-2; CDR3aa: CASSGIPTSGSEIGELFF; CDR3nt: TGTGCCAGCAGTGGTATCCCGACTAGCGGGAGCGAGATTGGGGAGCTGTTTTTT
abundance: -; len: 17; v_gene: TRBV4-3; d_gene: TRBD2; j_gene: TRBJ2-5; CDR3aa: CASSQDTGTIPQETQYF; CDR3nt: TGCGCCAGCAGCCAAGACACCGGGACTATTCCCCAAGAGACCCAGTACTTC
abundance: -; len: 12; v_gene: TRBV6-2/TRBV6-3; d_gene: -; j_gene: TRBJ1-2; CDR3aa: CASSDTGYGYTF; CDR3nt: TGTGCCAGCAGTGACACGGGGTATGGCTACACCTTC
abundance: -; len: 14; v_gene: TRBV7-9; d_gene: TRBD2; j_gene: TRBJ2-3; CDR3aa: CASSLGLAADTQYF; CDR3nt: TGTGCCAGCAGCCTAGGACTAGCGGCAGATACGCAGTATTTT
abundance: -; len: 14; v_gene: TRBV28; d_gene: TRBD2; j_gene: TRBJ2-2; CDR3aa: CASYLAGVSGELFF; CDR3nt: TGTGCCAGTTATCTAGCGGGAGTTTCCGGGGAGCTGTTTTTT
abundance: -; len: 12; v_gene: TRBV29-1; d_gene: -; j_gene: TRBJ2-7; CDR3aa: CSVDRGSGEQYF; CDR3nt: TGCAGCGTTGATCGGGGGAGCGGCGAGCAGTACTTC
abundance: -; len: 13; v_gene: TRBV7-2; d_gene: -; j_gene: TRBJ1-5; CDR3aa: CASSLWGRQPQHF; CDR3nt: TGTGCCAGCAGCTTGTGGGGGCGGCAGCCCCAGCATTTT
abundance: -; len: 18; v_gene: TRBV7-6; d_gene: -; j_gene: TRBJ1-5; CDR3aa: CASSLRASATYSNQPQHF; CDR3nt: TGTGCCAGCAGCCTTAGAGCGTCAGCAACCTATAGCAATCAGCCCCAGCATTTT
abundance: -; len: 15; v_gene: TRBV6-5; d_gene: -; j_gene: TRBJ2-4; CDR3aa: CASSYSVRAKNIQYF; CDR3nt: TGTGCCAGCAGTTACTCGGTGCGAGCCAAAAACATTCAGTACTTC
abundance: -; len: 16; v_gene: TRBV15; d_gene: -; j_gene: TRBJ2-2; CDR3aa: CATSSWQGPNTGELFF; CDR3nt: TGTGCCACCAGCAGCTGGCAGGGGCCGAACACCGGGGAGCTGTTTTTT